These 4 T cell receptor beta chains came from one sample sequenced in a study of cytotoxic CD8 clonotypes in ibrutinib-treated CLL. Some clones are missing from TCRdb's copy, which holds only in-frame ones; the method was immunoSEQ multiplex PCR. The sample lists under 200,000 clones, approximately 80% occurring once. The sequencing here drew on PBMCs, taken after 12 months of ibrutinib treatment. The receptor set was obtained from a human donor with chronic lymphocytic leukemia.

This clone was detected only a few times. This rearrangement joins TRBV7-2 to TRBJ2-3, with 10 bases aligning to TRBD2. With V trimmed by 4 bases and J by 6 bases, 13 bases remained unmatched. Germline V gene lookup returns CDR1 SGHTA and CDR2 FQGNSA. The CDR3 spans 17 residues. In nucleotides, the CDR3 is TGTGCCAGCAGCTCCCGACTAGCGGGCCGGGGGGGCGATACGCAGTATTTT. Encoded protein: CASSSRLAGRGGDTQYF.

The chain carries TRBV5-5 and TRBJ1-5; the match to TRBD1 covers 7 bases. V shed 3 bases and J 3 bases; nucleotides not matched to a gene: 9. The CDR3 totals 16 residues. Per the germline V gene, CDR1 is SGHKS and CDR2 is YYEKEE (reference sequence). The CDR3 nucleotides read TGTGCCAGCAGCTCGACGGGGGGGACAGACAATCAGCCCCAGCATTTT. Protein: CASSSTGGTDNQPQHF.

V gene TRBV27 combines with J gene TRBJ1-5; no firm D call. The CDR3 consists of 21 residues. Germline-derived CDR1 and CDR2 are MNHEY and SMNVEV (reference sequence). Trimming cost V 5 bases and J 1 base, with 30 bases left between them. DNA for the CDR3: TGTGCCAGCAGTCAATTTTCTCAGCGGACCTCGAGGGTGAGCAGCAATCAGCCCCAGCATTTT. It yields the protein CASSQFSQRTSRVSSNQPQHF.

CDR3 region: CASSQKGLAEDPAKQYF. The CDR3 region has the DNA TGCGCCAGCAGCCAGAAAGGGCTAGCGGAAGACCCCGCGAAGCAGTACTTC. The chain employs TRBV4-1 and TRBJ2-7, with 7 nucleotides matching TRBD2. The CDR3 extends over 17 amino acids. CDR1 and CDR2 (germline): MGHRA, YSYEKL. The trim removed 3 bases at V and 8 bases at J, leaving 19 bases unmatched.